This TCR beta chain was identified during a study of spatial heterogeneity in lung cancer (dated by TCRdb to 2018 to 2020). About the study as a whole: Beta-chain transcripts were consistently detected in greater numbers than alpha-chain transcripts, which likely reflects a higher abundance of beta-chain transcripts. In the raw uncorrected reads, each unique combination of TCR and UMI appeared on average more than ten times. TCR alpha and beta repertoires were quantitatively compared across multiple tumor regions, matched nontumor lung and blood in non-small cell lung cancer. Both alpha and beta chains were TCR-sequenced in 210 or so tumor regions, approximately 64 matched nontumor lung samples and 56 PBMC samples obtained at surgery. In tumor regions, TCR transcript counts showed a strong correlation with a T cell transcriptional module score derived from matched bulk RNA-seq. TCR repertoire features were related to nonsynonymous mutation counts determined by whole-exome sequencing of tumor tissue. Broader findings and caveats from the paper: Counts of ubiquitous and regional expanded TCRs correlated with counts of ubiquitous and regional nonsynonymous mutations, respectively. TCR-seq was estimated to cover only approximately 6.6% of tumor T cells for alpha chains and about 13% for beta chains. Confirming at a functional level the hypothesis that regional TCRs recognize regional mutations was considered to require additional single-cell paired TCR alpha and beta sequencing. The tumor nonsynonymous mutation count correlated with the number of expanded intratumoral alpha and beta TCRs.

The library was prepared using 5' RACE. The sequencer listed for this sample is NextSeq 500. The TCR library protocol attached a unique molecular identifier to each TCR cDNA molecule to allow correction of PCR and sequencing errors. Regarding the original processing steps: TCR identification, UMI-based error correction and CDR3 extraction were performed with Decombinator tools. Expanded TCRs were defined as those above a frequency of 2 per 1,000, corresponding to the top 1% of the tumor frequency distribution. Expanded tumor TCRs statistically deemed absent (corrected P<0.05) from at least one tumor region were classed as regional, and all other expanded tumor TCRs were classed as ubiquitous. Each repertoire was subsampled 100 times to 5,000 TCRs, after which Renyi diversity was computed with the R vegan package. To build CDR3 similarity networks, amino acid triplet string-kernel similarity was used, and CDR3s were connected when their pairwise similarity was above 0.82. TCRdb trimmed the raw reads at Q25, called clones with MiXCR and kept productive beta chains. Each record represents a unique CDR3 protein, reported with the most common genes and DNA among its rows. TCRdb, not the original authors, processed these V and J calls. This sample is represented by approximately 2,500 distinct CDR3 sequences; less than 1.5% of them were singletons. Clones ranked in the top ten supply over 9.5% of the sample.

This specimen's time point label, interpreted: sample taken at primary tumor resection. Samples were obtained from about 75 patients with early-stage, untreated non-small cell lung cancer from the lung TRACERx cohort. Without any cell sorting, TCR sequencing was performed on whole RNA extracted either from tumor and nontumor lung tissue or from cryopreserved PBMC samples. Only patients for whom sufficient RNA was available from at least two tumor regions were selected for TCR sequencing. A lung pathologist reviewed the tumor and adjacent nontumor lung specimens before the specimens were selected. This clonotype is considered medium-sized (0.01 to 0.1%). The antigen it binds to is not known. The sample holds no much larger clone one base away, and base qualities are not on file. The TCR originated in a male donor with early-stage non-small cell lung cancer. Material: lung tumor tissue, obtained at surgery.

CDR3 protein: CASSLVGSGAKAGELFF. The nucleotides read TGTGCCAGCAGCTTAGTAGGTTCGGGGGCAAAGGCCGGGGAGCTGTTTTTT. The chain is encoded by TRBV11-1 joined to TRBJ2-2; the D segment is perhaps TRBD1 or TRBD2, each sharing 6 matched bases. The CDR3 runs 17 amino acids, cysteine and phenylalanine included. Only the CDR3 portion is preserved as DNA: 51 bases, with reading frame beginning at the first base. Via the germline V gene (reference sequence), CDR1 is SGHAT and CDR2 FQDESV. V sheds 1 base and J sheds 6 bases, leaving 18 bases between their ends.